Given below is one T cell receptor (beta chain) in context. Its antigen is unknown. The data were obtained in a study of T-cell memory formation after mild COVID-19. From 5'RACE with constant-segment primers came TCR alpha and TCR beta cDNA libraries that carried sample barcodes and UMIs. Using its own MiXCR run on the 5' RACE reads, TCRdb lists one record per CDR3 protein. The sample carries roughly 500,000 distinct CDR3 sequences, about 20% recorded once. There are 14 residues in the CDR3. Germline V lookup: CDR1 SGHRS, CDR2 YFSETQ. V lost 0 bases to trimming and J lost 4 bases, with 11 bases between them. Study results and caveats: Still unconfirmed is whether the second-wave clones peaking on day 37 recognized SARS-CoV-2. Clones that contracted from day 15 to 85 were balanced CD4/CD8, while later expanders leaned CD4+. Within pre-infection memory, some responding clones were found, suggesting cross-reactive memory joined.

This chain connects TRBV5-1 to TRBJ2-7; D possibly corresponds to TRBD2 (6 bases). Sequencing used PBMCs or a T cell subset sorted from them (not recorded which). The source of this sequence is an adult woman who had mild COVID-19 (a few samples of this study predate the infection). Cell type and time point are not known. This CDR3 reads CASSLVPGRYEQYF. CDR3 in DNA: TGCGCCAGCAGCTTGGTCCCAGGGAGGTACGAGCAGTACTTC.